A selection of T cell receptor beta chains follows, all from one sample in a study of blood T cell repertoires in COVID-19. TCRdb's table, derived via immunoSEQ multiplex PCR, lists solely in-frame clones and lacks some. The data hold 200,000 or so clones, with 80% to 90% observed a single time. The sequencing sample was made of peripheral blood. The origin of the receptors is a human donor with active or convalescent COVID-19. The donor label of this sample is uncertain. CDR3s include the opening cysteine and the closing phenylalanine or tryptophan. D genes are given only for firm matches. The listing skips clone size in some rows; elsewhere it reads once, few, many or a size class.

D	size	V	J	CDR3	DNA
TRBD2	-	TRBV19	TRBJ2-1	CASSTRGLAGGNEQFF	TGTGCCAGTAGTACCCGAGGACTAGCGGGAGGAAATGAGCAGTTCTTC
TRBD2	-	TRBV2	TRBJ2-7	CASSRLAAYEQYF	TGTGCCAGCAGCAGACTAGCGGCCTACGAGCAGTACTTC
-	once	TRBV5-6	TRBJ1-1	CASSLARGSGGTEAFF	TGTGCCAGCAGCTTGGCCCGGGGGTCCGGGGGCACTGAAGCTTTCTTT
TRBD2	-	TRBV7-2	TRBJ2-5	CASSLDWRGAETQYF	TGTGCCAGCAGCTTAGATTGGCGGGGGGCAGAGACCCAGTACTTC
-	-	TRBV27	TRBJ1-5	CASSSREGSNQPQHF	TGTGCCAGCAGTTCGCGGGAAGGGAGCAATCAGCCCCAGCATTTT
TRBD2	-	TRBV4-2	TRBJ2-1	CASTEAASGQYNEQFF	TGTGCCAGCACTGAGGCTGCTAGCGGTCAGTACAATGAGCAGTTCTTC
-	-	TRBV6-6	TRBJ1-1	CASSYPRGPNTEAFF	TGTGCCAGCAGTTACCCCAGGGGTCCCAACACTGAAGCTTTCTTT
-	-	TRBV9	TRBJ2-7	CASSVEGSEQYF	TGTGCCAGCAGCGTAGAGGGGTCCGAGCAGTACTTC
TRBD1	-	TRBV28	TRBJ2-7	CASSPRTGSIHEQYF	TGTGCCAGCAGTCCCAGGACAGGTAGTATACACGAGCAGTACTTC
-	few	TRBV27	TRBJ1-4	CASSPTRRGIAKRINEKLFF	TGTGCCAGCAGTCCAACACGGAGAGGGATCGCAAAGCGGATTAATGAAAAACTGTTTTTT
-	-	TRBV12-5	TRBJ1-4	CASGLGGSNEKLFF	TGTGCTAGTGGTTTGGGAGGGTCTAATGAAAAACTGTTTTTT
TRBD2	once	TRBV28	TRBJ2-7	CASSLSGGTSYEQYF	TGTGCCAGCAGCTTGAGCGGGGGGACCTCCTACGAGCAGTACTTC
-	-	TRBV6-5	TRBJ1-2	CASCGGPYYGYTF	TGTGCCAGCTGCGGGGGGCCGTACTATGGCTACACCTTC
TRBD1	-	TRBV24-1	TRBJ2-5	CATSEWNAGQGQETQYF	TGTGCCACCAGTGAGTGGAATGCGGGACAGGGTCAAGAGACCCAGTACTTC
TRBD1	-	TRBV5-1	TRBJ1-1	CASARDSKNTEAFF	TGCGCCAGCGCTAGGGACAGTAAAAACACTGAAGCTTTCTTT
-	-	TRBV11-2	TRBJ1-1	CASSLQGFNTEAFF	TGTGCCAGCAGCTTGCAGGGATTTAACACTGAAGCTTTCTTT
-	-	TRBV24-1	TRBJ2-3	CATSGSGAGLERGSDTQYF	TGTGCCACCAGTGGGTCCGGGGCGGGACTCGAACGGGGGTCAGATACGCAGTATTTT
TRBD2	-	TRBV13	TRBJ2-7	CASSFGTSRYEQYF	TGTGCCAGCAGCTTCGGGACTAGCCGCTACGAGCAGTACTTC
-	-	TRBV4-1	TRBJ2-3	CASSRLPGLGTDTQYF	TGCGCCAGCAGCCGGTTGCCGGGACTGGGCACAGATACGCAGTATTTT
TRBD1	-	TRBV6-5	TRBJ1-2	CASSYSGQHYGYTF	TGTGCCAGCAGTTACTCGGGACAGCACTATGGCTACACCTTC
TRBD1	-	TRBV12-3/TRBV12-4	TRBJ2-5	CASSYRGEETQYF	TGTGCCAGCAGTTACAGGGGAGAGGAGACCCAGTACTTC
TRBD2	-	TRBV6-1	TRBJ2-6	CASSEGILAGSVPGANVLTF	TGTGCCAGCAGTGAAGGGATCCTAGCGGGCAGTGTCCCTGGGGCCAACGTCCTGACTTTC
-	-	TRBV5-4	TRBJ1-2	CASSSNSYGYTF	TGTGCCAGCAGCTCTAACAGTTATGGCTACACCTTC
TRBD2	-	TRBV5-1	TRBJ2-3	CASSLELAASTDTQYF	TGCGCCAGCAGCTTGGAACTAGCGGCTTCCACAGATACGCAGTATTTT
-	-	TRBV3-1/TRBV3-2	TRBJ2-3	CASKLQGTDTQYF	TGTGCCAGCAAACTGCAGGGCACAGATACGCAGTATTTT
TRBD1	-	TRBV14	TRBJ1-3	CASRGTAGNTIYF	TGTGCCAGCCGAGGGACAGCCGGAAACACCATATATTTT
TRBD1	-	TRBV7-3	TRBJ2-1	CASSYFTGTGNEQFF	TGTGCCAGCAGCTACTTTACCGGGACAGGGAATGAGCAGTTCTTC